This T cell receptor (beta chain) was observed in a study of cytomegalovirus exposure and HLA in healthy donors. About the study: The early release's HLA-typed donors yielded roughly 85 million unique TCRs. General observations from the study: In an earlier analysis, most TCR beta V segments were productive about 87% or about 30% of the time.

CDR3 length: 14 residues. V lost 0 bases and J 9 bases, leaving 10 bases between the germline ends. Germline lookup yields CDR1 SGDLS and CDR2 YYNGEE. In regard to this clone: No antigen is known for it.

Amplification used 60 Vbeta primers and 13 Jbeta primers. Measured with immunoSEQ multiplex PCR; TCRdb has only the in-frame clones, and not every one. The sample records hundreds of thousands of clones, over 75% being singletons. The source of this sequence is a male donor in good health and CMV-seronegative. Material: PBMCs. The V and J genes are TRBV9 and TRBJ1-6, with D possibly being TRBD1 (6 bases). The CDR3 reads CASSVGGGISPLHF. The CDR3 DNA is TGTGCCAGCAGCGTAGGGGGGGGCATTTCACCCCTCCACTTT. The variable domain in full, completed from reference TRBV9 and TRBJ1-6, reads DSGVTQTPKHLITATGQRVTLRCSPRSGDLSVYWYQQSLDQGLQFLIQYYNGEERAKGNILERFSAQQFPDLHSELNLSSLELGDSALYFCASSVGGGISPLHFGNGTRLTVT.